Shown below are 4 T cell receptor beta chains from a single sample sequenced in a study of Graves' ophthalmopathy and Graves' hyperthyroidism. The authors amplified TCR beta CDR3 regions from RNA transcripts. HTBI primers were employed in first-round RT-PCR, then a second-round multiplex PCR followed. TCRdb reprocessed the multiplex PCR reads via MiXCR and lists one record per CDR3 protein. This table holds around 590,000 distinct CDR3 sequences, about two fifths found once. The sequenced material came from peripheral blood or thyroid tissue (not recorded which). The receptors originated from an adult man with Graves' hyperthyroidism.

The V call is TRBV5-1, the J call TRBJ2-3; possibly TRBD2 for D (6 bases). The germline V gene encodes CDR1 SGHRS and CDR2 YFSETQ. V lost 5 bases, J lost 1 base, and 11 bases lay in between. CDR3 size: 14 residues. CDR3 in DNA: TGCGCCAGCAGGGCCGGGACTGGCACAGATACGCAGTATTTT. It encodes CASRAGTGTDTQYF.

This clonotype was seen repeatedly, ten times or more. The V gene is TRBV25-1, the J gene TRBJ1-5, with 10 bases fitting TRBD1. CDR3 length equals 16 residues. The V gene's germline CDR1 is MGHDK and CDR2 SYGVNS. V trimming: 4 bases; J trimming: 3 bases; junction bases outside the gene matches: 6. Here the CDR3 reads CASSAKGQGDNQPQHF. CDR3 nucleotide sequence: TGTGCCAGCAGTGCCAAAGGACAGGGGGACAATCAGCCCCAGCATTTT.

This clonotype was seen many times. This chain uses TRBV7-9 with TRBJ2-2, with D possibly matching TRBD2 (6 bases). The CDR3 loop spans 17 amino acids. The V and J ends lost 1 base and 7 bases respectively, with 19 bases between them. Per the germline V gene, CDR1 is SEHNR and CDR2 is FQNEAQ (reference sequence). CDR3 coding DNA: TGTGCCAGCAGCTTAGGCCTTCCAGGGAGGAAGCACGGGGAGCTGTTTTTT. Translated: CASSLGLPGRKHGELFF.

V usage is TRBV29-1 and J usage is TRBJ2-7; D unclear. CDR3 length: 13 residues. V lost 7 bases and J 0 bases, leaving 13 bases between the germline ends. CDR1 and CDR2 (germline): SQVTM, ANQGSEA. The CDR3 DNA reads as TGCAGCGCCATGAACAAAGTCTCCTACGAGCAGTACTTC. Residues: CSAMNKVSYEQYF.